The clone carrying this T cell receptor (beta chain) has ten or more counts. What it binds is unknown. Germline-derived CDR1 and CDR2 are MNHEY and SVGEGT. Trimming removed 4 bases at V and 2 bases at J, with 12 bases between. The CDR3 spans 14 residues. The data were taken from a study of metastatic and nonmetastatic thyroid tumors. Study in general: Comparative analysis of repertoires was undertaken across blood and tumor or nodule tissue obtained from malignant and benign thyroid patients.

As processed by the authors: The distant-metastasis classifier for papillary thyroid cancer was built from CDR3 differences across clinicopathological groups. TCRdb reprocessed the PCR reads via MiXCR. TCRdb's processing, not the authors' own work, is the source of the V and J calls. The sample consists of about 15,000 clones, approximately 25% of them appearing once. Whole-study findings and limits: Reportedly, malignant thyroid tumors had significantly higher TCR beta diversity than benign nodules, in blood and tumor.

Until they underwent thyroid surgery, no patient had received any treatment. This sequence joins TRBV6-2 or TRBV6-3 and TRBJ2-7; D perhaps matches TRBD2 (6 bases). Sequencing was carried out using adjacent normal tissue. The sequence came from a female donor with papillary thyroid cancer or a benign thyroid nodule (not recorded which). Some clones in this sample may be carry-over from other donors' samples. The CDR3 DNA reads as TGTGCCAGCAGTTCCCCGTCGGGGGCCTACGAGCAGTACTTC. Translated: CASSSPSGAYEQYF.